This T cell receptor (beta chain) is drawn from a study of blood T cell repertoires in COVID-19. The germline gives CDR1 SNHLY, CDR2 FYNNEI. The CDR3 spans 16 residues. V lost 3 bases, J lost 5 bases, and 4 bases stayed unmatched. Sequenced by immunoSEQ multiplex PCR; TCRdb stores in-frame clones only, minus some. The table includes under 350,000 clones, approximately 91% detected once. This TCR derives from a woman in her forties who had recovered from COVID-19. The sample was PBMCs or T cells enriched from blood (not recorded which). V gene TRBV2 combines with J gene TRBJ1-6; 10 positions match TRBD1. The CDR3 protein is CASSELGQGNNSPLHF. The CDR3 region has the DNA TGTGCCAGCAGTGAGCTGGGACAGGGGAATAATTCACCCCTCCACTTT.